This record concerns one T cell receptor (beta chain) sequence. The antigen remains undetermined. The record originates from a study of T cell responses to AZD1222 COVID-19 vaccine. Produced via immunoSEQ multiplex PCR; TCRdb's table is partial and in-frame only. The repertoire has about 120,000 clones, about 93% of them found once; the top ten carry roughly 4.2%. General study findings and limits: Breadth and depth of Spike-specific TCRs rose after two AZD1222 doses. Across the whole spike, CD4 TCRs peaked at regions 160-218 and 743-854. Repertoires were sampled only after the peak T cell response. Per reports, nearly half of all spike-specific TCRs target regions that are unmutated in variants.

The CDR3 spans 14 residues. The sample in question was peripheral blood, obtained 28 days after the second dose of the MenACWY control vaccine. The V call is TRBV21-1, the J call TRBJ2-7; the table gives TRBD1 as D, unverified against the DNA. TRBV21-1 constitutes a pseudogene. This clonotype was obtained from an adult who received the MenACWY meningococcal vaccine as a control. The CDR3 protein is CASSTGTGLGEQYV. CDR3 nucleotides: TGTGCCAGCAGCACTGGGACAGGGTTAGGCGAGCAGTACGTC.